Given below is one T cell receptor beta chain in context. Its antigen is unidentified. The CDR3 is 13 amino acids. The V gene's germline CDR1 is MDHEN and CDR2 SYDVKM. Deletions cut 5 bases from V and 4 bases from J, with 11 bases between. The entry originates in a study of post-analysis software for immune sequencing data. Across the study: Secondary progressive, relapsing-remitting and progressive-relapsing multiple sclerosis were among the included disease courses.

General observations from the study: Several TRBV segments (TRBV5-6, TRBV5-1 and TRBV20-1 among them) occurred more frequently in patients than in controls. For normalized Chao1 diversity, multiple sclerosis patients scored significantly lower than controls did. The authors found that F measure strongly co-clustered same-batch samples.

Included in the TCR beta cDNA libraries were unique molecular identifiers. TCRdb reprocessed the PCR reads with MiXCR, giving one entry per CDR3 protein. Of 350,000 to 500,000 distinct CDR3 sequences in the sample, approximately 39% were seen once. The sample taken for sequencing was blood. The rearrangement joins TRBV28 to TRBJ1-2; tentatively, D is TRBD1 (5 bases). The sequence was collected from a girl between 2 and 10 years old with multiple sclerosis. DNA for the CDR3: TGTGCCAGCAGTCATGGGACCGCCTATGGCTACACCTTC. Translated: CASSHGTAYGYTF.